The 6 T cell receptor beta chains listed next were all sequenced from one sample in a study of cytomegalovirus exposure and HLA in healthy donors. The PCR employed 60 Vbeta primers together with 13 Jbeta primers. The table came from immunoSEQ multiplex PCR; TCRdb's copy has only in-frame clones and leaves some out. This table holds around 150,000 clones, around 75% found once. The sequenced sample was PBMCs. The receptor set was obtained from a woman aged 40 to 50 in good health and CMV-seronegative.

The chain recombines TRBV11-2 with TRBJ1-4; 7 nucleotides line up with TRBD1. The CDR3 runs to 16 residues. V shed 4 bases and J 7 bases; nucleotides not matched to a gene: 12. The V gene's germline CDR1 is SGHAT and CDR2 FQNNGV. CDR3: CASSWGQNVVSEKLFF. Written as DNA, the CDR3 is TGTGCCAGCAGCTGGGGACAGAACGTAGTCTCTGAAAAACTGTTTTTT.

Turning to this clone: The junction shows a germline mismatch at one end, possibly a read error. This sequence joins TRBV7-9 and TRBJ1-1; maybe TRBD1 (6 bases). CDR1 is SEHNR and CDR2 is FQNEAQ in the germline V gene (reference sequence). The CDR3 loop spans 14 amino acids. CDR3 nucleotides: TGTTCCAGCATCCTGGACAGTCCTCACACTGAAGCTTTCTTT. Its translation is CSSILDSPHTEAFF. Full variable domain (remainder filled in from reference TRBV7-9 and TRBJ1-1): DTGVSQNPRHKITKRGQNVTFRCDPISEHNRLYWYRQTLGQGPEFLTYFQNEAQLEKSRLLSDRFSAERPKGSFSTLEIQRTEQGDSAMYLCSSILDSPHTEAFFGQGTRLTVV.

The chain uses TRBV19 and TRBJ1-5, with D unclear. Trimming left V 7 bases short and J 4 bases short, with 17 bases between. CDR1 is LNHDA, CDR2 SQIVND, per germline (reference sequence). This CDR3 contains 15 residues. The CDR3 DNA is TGTGCCAGTAATCTCTTGGGCCTCCTTAATCAGCCCCAGCATTTT. It translates to CASNLLGLLNQPQHF.

This rearrangement joins TRBV11-1 to TRBJ2-3, with unresolved D. Germline CDR1 reads SGHAT; CDR2 reads FQDESV (reference sequence). This CDR3 region has 12 residues. The ends were cut back, 5 bases at V and 7 bases at J, with 10 bases in the middle. The CDR3: CASSPGENTQYF. DNA of the CDR3: TGTGCCAGCAGCCCGGGTGAGAATACGCAGTATTTT.

This chain connects TRBV27 to TRBJ2-2; 9 bases align to TRBD2. Germline CDR1 is MNHEY and CDR2 is SMNVEV (reference sequence). This CDR3 is 15 amino acids long. V lost 3 bases to trimming and J lost 5 bases; unmatched junction nucleotides: 4. As DNA, the CDR3 is TGTGCCAGCAGTTTGGCGGGGGGGCGAACCGGGGAGCTGTTTTTT. Its protein product is CASSLAGGRTGELFF.

This rearrangement joins TRBV7-6 to TRBJ2-2; a possible D gene is TRBD2 (6 bases). CDR3 size: 17 residues. Germline CDR1 is SGHVS and CDR2 is FNYEAQ. The ends were cut back, 4 bases at V and 0 bases at J, with 15 bases in the middle. The CDR3 DNA is TGTGCCAGCAGCTCTAGTGAGGTAGCGGCGAACACCGGGGAGCTGTTTTTT. Protein: CASSSSEVAANTGELFF.